This TCR beta chain was recorded in a study of T cell repertoires in cytomegalovirus infection. Overall study: Recently identified HLA-C-restricted CMV epitopes and well-studied HLA-B-restricted CMV epitopes were used by the study. TCR beta signatures that were public indicated CMV infection and matching HLA type.

Germline V gene sequence: CDR1 SGHAT, CDR2 FQNNGV. The CDR3 covers 17 residues. Trimming cost V 1 base and J 3 bases; bases outside gene matches: 8. Study-wide results and caveats: Cumulative frequency (of public TCR beta family members) identified carriers of CMV plus the relevant HLA. CMV-specific TCR beta clonotypes restricted by HLA-C dominated the ex vivo response.

Using its own MiXCR run on the reads, TCRdb lists one record per CDR3 protein. The sample holds some 800,000 distinct CDR3 sequences, approximately 29% seen once. Concerning this clonotype itself: Its antigen is currently unknown.

The receptor was isolated from a human donor in good health (CMV status not recorded). Some clones in this sample may be carry-over from other donors' samples. The sequencing used cultured CD8+ T cells from PBMCs, collected from culture after CMV antigen stimulation. The chain recombines TRBV11-2 with TRBJ2-3, with TRBD2 matching 9 bases. The CDR3 DNA reads TGTGCCAGCAGCTTAGTTGGCGCGGGGGGGCGGACAGATACGCAGTATTTT. This codes for CASSLVGAGGRTDTQYF.